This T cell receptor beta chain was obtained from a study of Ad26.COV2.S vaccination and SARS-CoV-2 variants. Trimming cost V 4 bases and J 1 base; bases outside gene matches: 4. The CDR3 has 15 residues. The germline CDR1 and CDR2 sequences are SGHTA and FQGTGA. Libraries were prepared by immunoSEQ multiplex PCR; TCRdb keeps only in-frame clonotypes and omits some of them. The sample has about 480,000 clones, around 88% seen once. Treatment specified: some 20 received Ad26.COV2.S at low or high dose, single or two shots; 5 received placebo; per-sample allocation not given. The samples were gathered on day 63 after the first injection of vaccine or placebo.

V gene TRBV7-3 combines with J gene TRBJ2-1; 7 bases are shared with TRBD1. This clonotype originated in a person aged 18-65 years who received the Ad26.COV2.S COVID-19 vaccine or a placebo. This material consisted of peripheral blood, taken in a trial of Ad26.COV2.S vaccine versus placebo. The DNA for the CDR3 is TGTGCCAGCAGCTCGGGACAGCTTTCCTACAATGAGCAGTTCTTC. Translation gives CASSSGQLSYNEQFF. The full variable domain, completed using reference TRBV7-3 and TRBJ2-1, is GAGVSQTPSNKVTEKGKYVELRCDPISGHTALYWYRQSLGQGPEFLIYFQGTGAADDSGLPNDRFFAVRPEGSVSTLKIQRTERGDSAVYLCASSSGQLSYNEQFFGPGTRLTVL.